This TCR beta chain was sequenced during a study of blood T cell repertoires in COVID-19. Study as a whole: T cells, B-cell-depleted T cells, or PBMCs supplied cDNA or gDNA.

This clone was seen once. In the original processing: Amplification from reference gene primers served as the basis for estimated nucleated cell counts. Repertoires were generated with immunoSEQ multiplex PCR, while TCRdb's copy carries only in-frame clones and drops some. V and J calls and clone size are as listed in that table; D and trimming were resolved from the DNA. The sample holds about 190,000 clones, 90% seen once. The sample consisted of peripheral blood. The origin of this receptor is a man aged 50 to 60 with acute or convalescent COVID-19.

CDR3 sequence: CASSARTFNTEAFF. CDR3 bases: TGTGCCAGCAGTGCGAGGACATTCAACACTGAAGCTTTCTTT. The chain employs TRBV2 and TRBJ1-1; a weak D match, TRBD1 (5 bases). This CDR3 comprises 14 residues. Trimming left V 4 bases short and J 2 bases short, with 11 bases between. In germline, CDR1 is SNHLY, CDR2 FYNNEI.